The table lists the clone carrying this T cell receptor beta chain with a count of one. The data stem from a study of blood T cell repertoires in COVID-19. Study context: Nucleic acid was either cDNA or gDNA, and it came from T cells, B-cell-depleted T cells, or PBMCs.

The germline V gene has CDR1 MNHEY and CDR2 SMNVEV (reference sequence). Between the trimmed V and J ends, which lost 5 bases and 1 base, there was a span of 13 bases. The CDR3 covers 15 residues. The table came from immunoSEQ multiplex PCR; TCRdb's copy has only in-frame clones and leaves some out. This table holds approximately 400,000 clones, 85% to 90% found once. The chain has TRBV27 and TRBJ2-3; the D is unclear. The sequenced sample was PBMCs or T cells enriched from blood (not recorded which). This receptor was taken from a woman aged 18-29 years who had recovered from COVID-19. CDR3: CASSPPSRGTDTQYF. The CDR3 region has the DNA TGTGCCAGCAGTCCCCCGTCGAGAGGCACAGATACGCAGTATTTT.